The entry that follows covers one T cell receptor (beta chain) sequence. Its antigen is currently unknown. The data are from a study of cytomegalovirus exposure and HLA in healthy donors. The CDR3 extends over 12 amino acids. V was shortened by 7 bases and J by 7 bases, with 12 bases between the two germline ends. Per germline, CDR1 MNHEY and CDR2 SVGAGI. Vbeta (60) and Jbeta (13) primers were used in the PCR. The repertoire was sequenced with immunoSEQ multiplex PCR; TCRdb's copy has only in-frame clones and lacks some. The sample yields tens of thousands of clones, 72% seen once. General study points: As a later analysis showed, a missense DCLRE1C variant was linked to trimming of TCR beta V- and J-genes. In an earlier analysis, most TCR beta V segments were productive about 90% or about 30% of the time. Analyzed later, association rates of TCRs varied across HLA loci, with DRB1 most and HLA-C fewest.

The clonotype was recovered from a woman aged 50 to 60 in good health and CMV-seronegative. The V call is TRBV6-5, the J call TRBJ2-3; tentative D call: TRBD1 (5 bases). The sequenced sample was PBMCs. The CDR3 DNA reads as TGTGCCAGCACCGGACATCTTAATACGCAGTATTTT. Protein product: CASTGHLNTQYF.